This T cell receptor (beta chain) is from a study of siplizumab effects on memory and regulatory T cells. The CDR3 runs to 14 residues. V was shortened by 4 bases and J by 9 bases, with 19 bases between the two germline ends. Germline V gene data show CDR1 as SNHLY and CDR2 as FYNNEI. Method: immunoSEQ multiplex PCR; TCRdb's copy keeps in-frame clones and lacks some. The sample gives 90,000 to 120,000 clones, roughly nine tenths of which show up once; approximately 0.66% is in the top ten. This sequence originates from a human donor in good health. The chain uses TRBV2 and TRBJ2-7, with D possibly called TRBD1 or TRBD2 (6 bases each). Sequences were obtained from Tregs sorted from blood. CDR3 sequence reads: CASSGAGQIRVQYF. The CDR3 nucleotides are TGTGCCAGCAGTGGCGCGGGACAAATCCGTGTGCAGTACTTC.